A selection of T cell receptor beta chains follows, all from one sample in a study of response to subunit inactivated influenza vaccine. Using its own MiXCR run on the RT-PCR reads, TCRdb lists one record per CDR3 protein. The sample consists of some 600,000 distinct CDR3 sequences, 14% of them appearing once. This sample comprised PBMCs from blood, obtained 14 to 15 days before vaccination. All receptors come from a man aged 45-65 years who received an inactivated influenza vaccine. The CDR3 runs from the conserved cysteine through the conserved F or W. Each record gives: V gene, J gene, clone size, D gene, CDR3 protein, CDR3 DNA. D genes are given only for firm matches. Where a row states a size, it is once, few, many or the class of an expanded clone; other rows omit it.

TRBV15,TRBJ1-5,.,.,CATGRPNQPQHF,TGTGCCACCGGTCGTCCAAATCAGCCCCAGCATTTT
TRBV3-1,TRBJ2-1,.,TRBD2,CASSQGLAGGDKFF,TGTGCCAGCAGCCAGGGACTAGCGGGGGGCGATAAGTTCTTC
TRBV20-1,TRBJ2-7,.,TRBD2,CSATQHGTRSGEQYF,TGCAGTGCTACCCAGCACGGGACTAGGTCGGGTGAGCAGTACTTC
TRBV7-8,TRBJ2-7,few,.,CASSPHARSYEQYF,TGTGCCAGCAGCCCCCACGCTCGAAGCTACGAGCAGTACTTC
TRBV12-3/TRBV12-4,TRBJ2-5,.,.,CASSLIFGQETQYF,TGTGCCAGCAGTTTAATATTCGGCCAAGAGACCCAGTACTTC
TRBV15,TRBJ1-1,few,.,CATSRDEVGIPGFAEAFF,TGTGCCACCAGCAGAGATGAGGTCGGGATACCGGGTTTCGCTGAAGCTTTCTTT
TRBV24-1,TRBJ2-1,.,TRBD2,CATSDLTSGLYNEQFF,TGTGCCACCAGTGATTTGACTAGCGGGCTCTACAATGAGCAGTTCTTC
TRBV6-5,TRBJ1-4,few,TRBD1,CASSLGQAANEKLFF,TGTGCCAGCAGTTTAGGACAGGCGGCAAATGAAAAACTGTTTTTT
TRBV5-1,TRBJ2-7,.,.,CASTYGTPGYYEQYF,TGCGCCAGCACCTACGGGACCCCGGGATACTACGAGCAGTACTTC
TRBV9,TRBJ2-1,.,TRBD2,CASSAFVAGESEQFF,TGTGCCAGCAGCGCCTTCGTAGCGGGAGAGAGTGAGCAGTTCTTC
TRBV25-1,TRBJ2-5,.,.,CASRDVGGPETQYF,TGTGCCAGCAGGGACGTTGGGGGTCCTGAGACCCAGTACTTC
TRBV12-3/TRBV12-4,TRBJ2-3,.,TRBD2,CASSRLAGYTDTQYF,TGTGCCAGCAGCCGACTAGCGGGCTACACAGATACGCAGTATTTT
TRBV29-1,TRBJ1-1,.,.,CSVHRIPEAFF,TGCAGCGTCCACAGGATACCTGAAGCTTTCTTT
TRBV5-5,TRBJ2-1,few,TRBD2,CASSSEYIPGTSRNEQFF,TGTGCCAGCAGCTCCGAATACATCCCCGGGACTAGCCGGAATGAGCAGTTCTTC
TRBV20-1,TRBJ1-2,few,TRBD1,CSAREQGYYGYTF,TGCAGTGCTAGAGAACAGGGGTACTATGGCTACACCTTC
TRBV20-1,TRBJ1-2,.,.,CSAQYYGYTF,TGCAGTGCCCAGTACTATGGCTACACCTTC
TRBV11-2,TRBJ1-4,.,.,CASSLPGRGEKLFF,TGTGCCAGCAGCTTGCCAGGGCGGGGTGAAAAACTGTTTTTT
TRBV5-5,TRBJ2-7,.,TRBD1,CASSRPGTGNPEQYF,TGTGCCAGCAGCCGACCCGGGACAGGGAATCCCGAGCAGTACTTC
TRBV5-1,TRBJ2-3,few,TRBD2,CASSLGRGARTDTQYF,TGCGCCAGCAGCTTGGGGCGGGGGGCCCGCACAGATACGCAGTATTTT
TRBV20-1,TRBJ2-5,.,.,CSARDRVTAQETQYF,TGCAGTGCTAGAGATCGGGTGACAGCTCAAGAGACCCAGTACTTC
TRBV7-2,TRBJ2-1,.,.,CASSFDRLTYNEQFF,TGTGCCAGCAGCTTCGACAGGCTTACATACAATGAGCAGTTCTTC
TRBV7-9,TRBJ2-5,.,TRBD2,CASAEGTSGSRETQYF,TGTGCCAGCGCTGAGGGGACTAGCGGGAGTAGAGAGACCCAGTACTTC
TRBV28,TRBJ2-7,.,.,CASGTYVALGRSSYEQYF,TGTGCCAGCGGGACCTACGTCGCGTTAGGTAGAAGCTCCTACGAGCAGTACTTC
TRBV5-1,TRBJ1-2,.,.,CASSLSGTVANYGYTF,TGCGCCAGCAGCTTGTCCGGGACTGTTGCTAACTATGGCTACACCTTC
TRBV9,TRBJ1-1,.,TRBD1,CASSPQTGYTEAFF,TGTGCCAGCAGCCCCCAGACAGGGTACACTGAAGCTTTCTTT
TRBV6-1,TRBJ2-7,few,TRBD2,CASSRNAGESYEQYF,TGTGCCAGCAGCAGAAATGCGGGAGAATCCTACGAGCAGTACTTC
TRBV15,TRBJ2-1,.,TRBD2,CATAGGPYNEQFF,TGTGCCACCGCGGGGGGGCCGTACAATGAGCAGTTCTTC
TRBV6-2/TRBV6-3,TRBJ2-5,few,TRBD2,CASSYLSSGGLQETQYF,TGTGCCAGCAGTTACCTCTCTAGCGGGGGGCTCCAAGAGACCCAGTACTTC
TRBV6-1,TRBJ2-7,few,TRBD1,CASKDRGRNYEQYF,TGTGCCAGCAAAGACAGGGGCCGGAACTACGAGCAGTACTTC
TRBV11-2,TRBJ2-1,few,.,CASSLVTQRNNEQFF,TGTGCCAGCAGCTTAGTTACGCAGCGAAACAATGAGCAGTTCTTC
TRBV24-1,TRBJ2-5,.,.,CATSDAVGQETQYF,TGTGCCACCAGTGATGCGGTGGGGCAAGAGACCCAGTACTTC
TRBV7-3,TRBJ2-5,.,.,CASSFSPQETQYF,TGTGCCAGCAGCTTCTCACCTCAAGAGACCCAGTACTTC
TRBV5-6,TRBJ2-7,.,.,CATSAGPYEQYF,TGTGCCACCTCGGCAGGCCCCTACGAGCAGTACTTC
TRBV7-8,TRBJ1-4,.,.,CASSLREGQEKLFF,TGTGCCAGCAGCTTAAGAGAGGGGCAGGAAAAACTGTTTTTT
TRBV9,TRBJ2-1,few,TRBD1,CASSVRDRGYNEQFF,TGTGCCAGCAGCGTACGGGACAGAGGCTACAATGAGCAGTTCTTC
TRBV20-1,TRBJ2-2,few,TRBD2,CSARDQRAGINTGELFF,TGCAGTGCTAGAGATCAACGAGCGGGGATAAACACCGGGGAGCTGTTTTTT
TRBV6-6,TRBJ2-1,few,TRBD1,CASSYSGGQGDEQFF,TGTGCCAGCAGTTACTCCGGTGGACAGGGGGATGAGCAGTTCTTC
TRBV12-3/TRBV12-4,TRBJ2-7,many,.,CASSPSRRAIYEQYF,TGTGCCAGCAGTCCTTCACGCAGGGCTATATACGAGCAGTACTTC
TRBV7-2,TRBJ2-3,many,.,CASSLWVNTDTQYF,TGTGCCAGCAGCTTATGGGTCAACACAGATACGCAGTATTTT
TRBV5-6,TRBJ2-1,many,.,CASSFVEVHNEQFF,TGTGCCAGCAGCTTCGTGGAGGTTCACAATGAGCAGTTCTTC
TRBV20-1,TRBJ2-5,few,.,CSAPLTGVSETQYF,TGCAGTGCCCCCCTCACGGGGGTTTCGGAGACCCAGTACTTC